This T cell receptor beta chain was identified in a study of identifying expanded T cells in peripheral blood. Study-wide findings and caveats: Across healthy donors, higher total template counts meant significantly greater approximately 2-week count variance.

Clones were read by immunoSEQ multiplex PCR, and TCRdb kept only the in-frame ones, dropping some. The sample holds under 100,000 clones; 70% to 90% are singletons and the top ten take around 7%. This CDR3 has 14 amino acids. V trimming: 6 bases; J trimming: 5 bases; junction bases outside the gene matches: 7. CDR1 is LNHDA, CDR2 SQIVND, per germline (reference sequence). Collection occurred without any documented infections or immune events in donors. Worth noting for this clone: What it binds is not known.

The sequencing sample was made of blood. The chain carries TRBV19 and TRBJ1-1, with 9 bases identical to TRBD1. The TCR was taken from a person between 18 and 75 years old in good health. CDR3 sequence reads: CASSIYRGRTEAFF. CDR3 sequence (DNA): TGTGCCAGTAGCATATACAGGGGGCGGACTGAAGCTTTCTTT.